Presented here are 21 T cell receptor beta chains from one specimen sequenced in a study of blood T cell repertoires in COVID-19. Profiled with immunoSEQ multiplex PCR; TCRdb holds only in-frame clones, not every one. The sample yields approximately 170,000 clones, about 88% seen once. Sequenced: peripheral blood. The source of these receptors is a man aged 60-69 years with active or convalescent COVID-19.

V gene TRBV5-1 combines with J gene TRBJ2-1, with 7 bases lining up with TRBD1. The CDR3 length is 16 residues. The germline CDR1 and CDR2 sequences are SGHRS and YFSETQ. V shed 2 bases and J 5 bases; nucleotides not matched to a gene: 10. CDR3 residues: CASSLQTGPIHNEQFF. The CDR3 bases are TGCGCCAGCAGCTTACAGACAGGGCCCATTCACAATGAGCAGTTCTTC. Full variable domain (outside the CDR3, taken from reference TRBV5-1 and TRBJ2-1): KAGVTQTPRYLIKTRGQQVTLSCSPISGHRSVSWYQQTPGQGLQFLFEYFSETQRNKGNFPGRFSGRQFSNSRSEMNVSTLELGDSALYLCASSLQTGPIHNEQFFGPGTRLTVL.

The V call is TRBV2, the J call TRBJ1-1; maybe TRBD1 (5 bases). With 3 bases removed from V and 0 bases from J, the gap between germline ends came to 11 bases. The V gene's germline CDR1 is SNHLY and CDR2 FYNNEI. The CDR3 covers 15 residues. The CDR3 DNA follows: TGTGCCAGCAGTGACAGGGCGGGAATGAACACTGAAGCTTTCTTT. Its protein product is CASSDRAGMNTEAFF.

The CDR3 spells CASSGGVRALRSMNTEAFF. As DNA, the CDR3 is TGTGCCAGCAGCGGAGGCGTGAGGGCACTTAGATCCATGAACACTGAAGCTTTCTTT. V usage is TRBV9 and J usage is TRBJ1-1; D gene uncertain. Trimming pared 3 bases from V and 0 bases from J, leaving 24 bases between. CDR3 length: 19 residues. Germline V gives CDR1 SGDLS, CDR2 YYNGEE.

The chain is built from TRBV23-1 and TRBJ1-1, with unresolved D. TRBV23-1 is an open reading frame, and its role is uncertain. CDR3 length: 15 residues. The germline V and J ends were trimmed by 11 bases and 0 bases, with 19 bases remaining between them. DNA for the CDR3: TGCGCCGTTGGGTTGGGCGGGCTGTTGAACACTGAAGCTTTCTTT. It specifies CAVGLGGLLNTEAFF.

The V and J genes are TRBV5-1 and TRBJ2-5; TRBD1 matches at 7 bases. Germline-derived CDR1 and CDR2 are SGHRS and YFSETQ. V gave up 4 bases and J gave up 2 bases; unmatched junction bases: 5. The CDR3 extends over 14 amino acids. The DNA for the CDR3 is TGCGCCAGCAGCAACAGGGGTTTTCAAGAGACCCAGTACTTC. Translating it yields CASSNRGFQETQYF.

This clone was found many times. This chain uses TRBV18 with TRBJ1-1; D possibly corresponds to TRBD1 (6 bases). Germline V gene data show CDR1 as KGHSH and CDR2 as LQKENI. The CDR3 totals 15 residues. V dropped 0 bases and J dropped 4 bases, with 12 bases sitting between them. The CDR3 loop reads CASSPPGGAGTEAFF. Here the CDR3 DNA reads TGTGCCAGCTCACCACCGGGGGGGGCGGGCACTGAAGCTTTCTTT.

The CDR3 coding sequence is TGTGCCAGCAGGCCGTCCGGGACAACTGAAAAACTGTTTTTT. It yields the protein CASRPSGTTEKLFF. The chain links TRBV11-2 to TRBJ1-4; tentatively, D is TRBD1 (6 bases). Germline CDR1 reads SGHAT; CDR2 reads FQNNGV. This CDR3 is built from 14 residues. The V gene lost 6 bases and the J gene lost 7 bases, with 15 bases spanning the gap.

The CDR3 sequence is CASSLVSVDQPQHF. The CDR3 DNA reads TGTGCCAGCAGCTTAGTTTCTGTTGATCAGCCCCAGCATTTT. The J gene is TRBJ1-5, the V gene TRBV7-2; no clear D gene. The CDR3 length is 14 residues. Trimming cost V 1 base and J 5 bases, with 9 bases left between them. CDR1 and CDR2 from the germline V gene are SGHTA and FQGNSA.

In DNA, the CDR3 is TGTGCCATCAGTGCGGGACAGCGAGGGGTGGGCACTGAAGCTTTCTTT. Its protein is CAISAGQRGVGTEAFF. The chain uses TRBV10-3 and TRBJ1-1; 7 bases map to TRBD1. Looked up from germline, CDR1 is ENHRY and CDR2 is SYGVKD. Losses at the gene ends were 4 bases for V and 4 bases for J; bases not matched to a gene: 12. CDR3 length: 16 residues.

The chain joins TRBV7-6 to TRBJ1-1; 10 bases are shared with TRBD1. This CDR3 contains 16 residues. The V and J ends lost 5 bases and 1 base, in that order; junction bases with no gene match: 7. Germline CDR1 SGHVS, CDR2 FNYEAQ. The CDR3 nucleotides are TGTGCCAGCAGCCATGGACAGGGGGTTCGGAACACTGAAGCTTTCTTT. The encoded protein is CASSHGQGVRNTEAFF. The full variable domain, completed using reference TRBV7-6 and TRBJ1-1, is GAGVSQSPRYKVTKRGQDVALRCDPISGHVSLYWYRQALGQGPEFLTYFNYEAQQDKSGLPNDRFSAERPEGSISTLTIQRTEQRDSAMYRCASSHGQGVRNTEAFFGQGTRLTVV.

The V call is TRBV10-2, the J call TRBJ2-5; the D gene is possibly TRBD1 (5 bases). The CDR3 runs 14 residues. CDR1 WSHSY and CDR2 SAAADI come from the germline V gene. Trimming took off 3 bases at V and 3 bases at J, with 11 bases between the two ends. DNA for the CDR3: TGCGCCAGCAGTGAAGGAGACAGAAAAGAGACCCAGTACTTC. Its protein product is CASSEGDRKETQYF.

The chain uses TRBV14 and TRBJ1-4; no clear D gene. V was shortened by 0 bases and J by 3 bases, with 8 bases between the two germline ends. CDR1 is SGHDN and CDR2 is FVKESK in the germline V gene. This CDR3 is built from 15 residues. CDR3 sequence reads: CASSQDLAANEKLFF. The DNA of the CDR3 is TGTGCCAGCAGCCAAGATTTGGCAGCTAATGAAAAACTGTTTTTT.

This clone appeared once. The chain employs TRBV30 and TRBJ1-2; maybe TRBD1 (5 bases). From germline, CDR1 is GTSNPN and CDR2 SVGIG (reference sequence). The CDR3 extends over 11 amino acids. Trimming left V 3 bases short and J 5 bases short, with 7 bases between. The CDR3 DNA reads TGTGCCTGGAGGGGGGGGTATGGCTACACCTTC. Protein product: CAWRGGYGYTF.

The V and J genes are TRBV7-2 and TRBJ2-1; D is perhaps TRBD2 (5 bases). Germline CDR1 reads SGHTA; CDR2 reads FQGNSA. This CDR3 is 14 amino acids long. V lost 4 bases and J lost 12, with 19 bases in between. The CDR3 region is CASSSLVGLGSQFF. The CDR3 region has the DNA TGTGCCAGCAGCTCATTGGTCGGACTGGGATCGCAGTTCTTC.

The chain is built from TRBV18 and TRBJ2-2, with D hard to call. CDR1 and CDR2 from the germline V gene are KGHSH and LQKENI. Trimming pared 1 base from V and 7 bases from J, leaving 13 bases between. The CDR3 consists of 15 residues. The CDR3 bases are TGTGCCAGCTCACCACGCAACAAAGTCCACGGGGAGCTGTTTTTT. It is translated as CASSPRNKVHGELFF.

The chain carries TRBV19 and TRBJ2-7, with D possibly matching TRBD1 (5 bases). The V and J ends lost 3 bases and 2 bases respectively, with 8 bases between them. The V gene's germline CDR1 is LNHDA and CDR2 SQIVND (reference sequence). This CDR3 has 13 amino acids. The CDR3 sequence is CASSIQGTYEQYF. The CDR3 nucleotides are TGTGCCAGTAGTATCCAGGGAACCTACGAGCAGTACTTC.

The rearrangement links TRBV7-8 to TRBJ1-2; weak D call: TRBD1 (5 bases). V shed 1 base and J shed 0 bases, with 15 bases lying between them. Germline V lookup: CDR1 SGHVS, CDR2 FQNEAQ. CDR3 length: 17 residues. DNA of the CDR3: TGTGCCAGCAGCTTAGGGGCAATTACAGGAGCTAACTATGGCTACACCTTC. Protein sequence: CASSLGAITGANYGYTF.

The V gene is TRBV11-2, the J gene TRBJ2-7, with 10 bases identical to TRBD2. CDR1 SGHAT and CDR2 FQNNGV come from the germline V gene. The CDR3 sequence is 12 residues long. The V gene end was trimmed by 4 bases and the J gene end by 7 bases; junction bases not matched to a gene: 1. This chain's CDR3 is CASSSSGGEQYF. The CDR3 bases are TGTGCCAGCAGCTCTAGCGGGGGAGAGCAGTACTTC. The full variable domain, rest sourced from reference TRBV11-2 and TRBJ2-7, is EAGVAQSPRYKIIEKRQSVAFWCNPISGHATLYWYQQILGQGPKLLIQFQNNGVVDDSQLPKDRFSAERLKGVDSTLKIQPAKLEDSAVYLCASSSSGGEQYFGPGTRLTVT.

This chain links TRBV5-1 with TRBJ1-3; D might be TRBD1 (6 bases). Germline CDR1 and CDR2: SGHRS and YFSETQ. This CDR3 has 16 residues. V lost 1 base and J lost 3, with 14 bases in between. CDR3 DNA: TGCGCCAGCAGCTTGATTCCAACAGGGCTTGGAAACACCATATATTTT. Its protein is CASSLIPTGLGNTIYF.

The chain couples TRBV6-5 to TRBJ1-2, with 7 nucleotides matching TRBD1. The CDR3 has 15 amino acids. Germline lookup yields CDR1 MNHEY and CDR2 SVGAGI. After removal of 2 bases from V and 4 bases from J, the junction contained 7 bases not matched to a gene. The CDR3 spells CASSYAATGVYGYTF. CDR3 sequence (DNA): TGTGCCAGCAGTTACGCCGCAACAGGGGTCTATGGCTACACCTTC.

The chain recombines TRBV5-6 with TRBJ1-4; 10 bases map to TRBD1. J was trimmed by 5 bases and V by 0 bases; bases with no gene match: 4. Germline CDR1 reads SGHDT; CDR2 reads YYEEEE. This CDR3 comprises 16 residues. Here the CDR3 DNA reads TGTGCCAGCAGCTTGGTTTCGACAGGGGGCAATGAAAAACTGTTTTTT. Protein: CASSLVSTGGNEKLFF.